These 3 T cell receptor beta chains share one sample of origin, sequenced in a study of long-term antiretroviral therapy in people with HIV. The assay, immunoSEQ v3.0, was run at survey level. Method: immunoSEQ multiplex PCR; TCRdb's copy keeps in-frame clones and lacks some. Altogether around 32,000 clones are present, about 97% being singletons, with the ten largest covering approximately 2%. Sequenced here: unsorted PBMCs, sampled 7.6 years after starting antiretroviral therapy. These receptors were taken from a man aged 25 to 45 with HIV.

The chain couples TRBV9 to TRBJ2-5; 8 bases match TRBD2. CDR3 size: 16 residues. The germline V gene encodes CDR1 SGDLS and CDR2 YYNGEE. V lost 4 bases and J lost 0; bases outside the gene matches: 8. The CDR3 bases are TGTGCCAGCAGCACCCGACTAGCGAACTACCAAGAGACCCAGTACTTC. This encodes CASSTRLANYQETQYF.

The chain recombines TRBV7-2 with TRBJ1-2; no clear D gene. The CDR3 consists of 14 residues. V shed 4 bases and J shed 0 bases, with 9 bases lying between them. The germline V gene has CDR1 SGHTA and CDR2 FQGNSA. CDR3 coding DNA: TGTGCCAGCAGCTCCTTGGGCACTAACTATGGCTACACCTTC. This translates into CASSSLGTNYGYTF.

The genes are TRBV28 and TRBJ2-7; 7 positions agree with TRBD1. From germline, CDR1 is MDHEN and CDR2 SYDVKM. The length of the CDR3 is 15 residues. V dropped 5 bases and J dropped 2; count of bases not matched to a gene: 9. The CDR3 loop is CASSRTTGVTYEQYF. The DNA of the CDR3 is TGTGCCAGCAGTCGCACCACAGGGGTAACCTACGAGCAGTACTTC. The full variable domain, in which reference TRBV28 and TRBJ2-7 provide the parts outside the CDR3, is DVKVTQSSRYLVKRTGEKVFLECVQDMDHENMFWYRQDPGLGLRLIYFSYDVKMKEKGDIPEGYSVSREKKERFSLILESASTNQTSMYLCASSRTTGVTYEQYFGPGTRLTVT.